These 15 T cell receptor beta chains were sequenced from one sample in a study of cytomegalovirus exposure and HLA in healthy donors. PCR primers comprised 60 Vbeta and 13 Jbeta primers. The table came from immunoSEQ multiplex PCR; TCRdb's copy has only in-frame clones and leaves some out. The sample records 150,000 to 200,000 clones, roughly 65% being singletons. The material sequenced was PBMCs. These receptors were obtained from a woman younger than 35 in good health and CMV-seropositive.

The V gene is TRBV15, the J gene TRBJ2-7; D might be TRBD1 (5 bases). CDR1 and CDR2 from the germline V gene are LNHNV and YYDKDF (reference sequence). Trimming cost V 3 bases and J 6 bases, with 12 bases left between them. This CDR3 has 13 amino acids. Here the CDR3 DNA reads TGTGCCACCAGCAGGGGGCGAACAGCCGAGCAGTACTTC. Protein sequence: CATSRGRTAEQYF.

This clone was observed a few times. The CDR3 is CASSPTSGSYEQYF. CDR3 coding DNA: TGTGCCAGCAGTCCTACTAGCGGAAGCTACGAGCAGTACTTC. This rearrangement joins TRBV27 to TRBJ2-7, with 8 bases aligning to TRBD2. V trimming: 5 bases; J trimming: 3 bases; junction bases outside the gene matches: 6. Germline lookup yields CDR1 MNHEY and CDR2 SMNVEV (reference sequence). The length of the CDR3 is 14 residues.

The gene calls are TRBV15 and TRBJ2-4; the D gene is possibly TRBD1 (6 bases). The V and J ends lost 8 bases and 0 bases respectively, with 8 bases between them. Germline values: CDR1 LNHNV, CDR2 YYDKDF (reference sequence). The CDR3 loop spans 13 amino acids. The CDR3 protein is CATGQRAKNIQYF. The CDR3, as DNA: TGTGCCACCGGACAGAGAGCCAAAAACATTCAGTACTTC.

The chain employs TRBV6-5 and TRBJ1-2, with a possible D match to TRBD1 (6 bases). V was trimmed by 2 bases and J by 6 bases, leaving 16 bases between them. This CDR3 is 15 amino acids long. Germline loops: CDR1 MNHEY, CDR2 SVGAGI. The CDR3 sequence: CASSYRQSGTNGYTF. CDR3 coding DNA: TGTGCCAGCAGTTACCGACAATCCGGGACAAATGGCTACACCTTC.

This clone appeared a few times. The V call is TRBV5-8, the J call TRBJ1-6; maybe TRBD1 (6 bases). CDR1 and CDR2 (germline): SGHTS, YDEGEE. The CDR3 totals 14 residues. V gave up 3 bases and J gave up 8 bases, with 12 bases separating them. This chain's CDR3 is CASSYVKGDSPLHF. The DNA of the CDR3 is TGTGCCAGCAGCTACGTGAAGGGGGATTCACCCCTCCACTTT.

Regarding this clone: This same CDR3 is encoded by further DNA sequences in the sample. The CDR3 here is CASSLSSNQPQHF. CDR3 coding DNA: TGTGCCAGCAGTTTATCATCTAATCAGCCCCAGCATTTT. The chain couples TRBV27 to TRBJ1-5; no definite D call. The CDR3 is made up of 13 amino acids. Per the germline V gene, CDR1 is MNHEY and CDR2 is SMNVEV (reference sequence). V lost 0 bases, J lost 4 bases, and 4 bases lay in between.

This chain connects TRBV4-3 to TRBJ2-1; 7 nucleotides align to TRBD1. The CDR3 is made up of 16 amino acids. In germline, CDR1 is LGHNA, CDR2 YSLEER. The V and J ends lost 3 bases and 4 bases, in that order; junction bases with no gene match: 9. This chain's CDR3 is CASSQRTGQYYNEQFF. In DNA form, the CDR3 reads TGCGCCAGCAGCCAGAGGACAGGTCAATATTACAATGAGCAGTTCTTC.

V usage is TRBV6-5 and J usage is TRBJ2-7; TRBD2 matches 11 bases. Per the germline V gene, CDR1 is MNHEY and CDR2 is SVGAGI. This CDR3 comprises 16 residues. J gave up 4 bases and V 3 bases, and 8 bases lay outside the gene matches. The CDR3 bases are TGTGCCAGCAGTTATCCTCTAGCGGGAGGAGGGTACGAGCAGTACTTC. Residues: CASSYPLAGGGYEQYF.

This clone was seen only a few times. The rearrangement uses TRBV27 and TRBJ2-2; TRBD2 matches at 15 bases. With 5 bases clipped from V and 6 bases from J, the junction kept 16 bases outside the gene matches. The V gene's germline CDR1 is MNHEY and CDR2 SMNVEV (reference sequence). There are 20 residues in the CDR3. The CDR3 reads CASSPAEGLAGGQGAGELFF. The CDR3 bases are TGTGCCAGCAGTCCAGCCGAGGGACTAGCGGGAGGCCAGGGGGCCGGGGAGCTGTTTTTT.

The chain links TRBV27 to TRBJ2-7; 7 bases map to TRBD1. Germline assignment: CDR1 MNHEY and CDR2 SMNVEV (reference sequence). This CDR3 contains 14 residues. The V and J ends lost 5 bases and 3 bases, in that order; junction bases with no gene match: 7. The CDR3 sequence is CASSLRDRYYEQYF. DNA for the CDR3: TGTGCCAGCAGTCTGAGGGACAGATACTACGAGCAGTACTTC.

This clone was detected only a few times. The chain employs TRBV27 and TRBJ2-1; 9 nucleotides match TRBD2. Trimming took 4 bases from V and 6 from J; bases not matched to a gene: 7. Germline values: CDR1 MNHEY, CDR2 SMNVEV (reference sequence). The CDR3 totals 15 residues. CDR3 sequence: CASSSRGGVGNEQFF. The CDR3, as DNA: TGTGCCAGCAGTTCCCGCGGGGGGGTAGGCAATGAGCAGTTCTTC.

This chain joins TRBV6-1 and TRBJ2-7; 7 positions match TRBD1. With 7 bases clipped from V and 3 bases from J, the junction kept 12 bases outside the gene matches. This CDR3 region has 15 residues. The germline gives CDR1 MNHNS, CDR2 SASEGT. As DNA, the CDR3 is TGTGCCAGCAAGAGTGTTGGGACAGCAATCTACGAGCAGTACTTC. It encodes CASKSVGTAIYEQYF.

This clone was counted once. This chain links TRBV25-1 with TRBJ1-2, with TRBD1 matching over 7 bases. Per germline, CDR1 MGHDK and CDR2 SYGVNS. Germline trimming cut 6 bases from V and 8 bases from J; bases unmatched to any gene: 12. The CDR3 is made up of 14 amino acids. The CDR3 nucleotides are TGTGCCAGCAGCGAGACAGGGATTATACAGGGCTACACCTTC. Translating it yields CASSETGIIQGYTF.

A few counts support this clone. The rearrangement uses TRBV4-1 and TRBJ2-6, with a tentative D call TRBD1 (5 bases). The ends were cut back, 4 bases at V and 0 bases at J, with 19 bases in the middle. There are 19 residues in the CDR3. In germline, CDR1 is MGHRA, CDR2 YSYEKL. The CDR3 loop reads CASSPYRSYQTSGANVLTF. The CDR3 region has the DNA TGCGCCAGCAGCCCCTACAGGAGTTACCAAACCTCTGGGGCCAACGTCCTGACTTTC.

This clone occurred a few times. This chain joins TRBV4-1 and TRBJ1-1; D gene unclear. The CDR3 contains 16 residues. Trimming left V 2 bases short and J 0 bases short, with 13 bases between. Germline-derived CDR1 and CDR2 are MGHRA and YSYEKL. Here the CDR3 DNA reads TGCGCCAGCAGCCAATCCGAGGTCCTTATGAACACTGAAGCTTTCTTT. Amino acids: CASSQSEVLMNTEAFF.